The table lists the clone carrying this T cell receptor (beta chain) with a few counts. This specimen comes from a study of blood T cells in healthy people across ages. The CDR3 consists of 14 residues. Trimming took off 8 bases at V and 5 bases at J, with 16 bases between the two ends. Germline V gene lookup returns CDR1 SNHLY and CDR2 FYNNEI. With a J-beta primer mix and a sample-barcoded 5' primer, a second PCR ran roughly 6 to 11 cycles. MiXCR was run by TCRdb on the 5' RACE reads, yielding one entry per CDR3 protein. The table shows 700,000 to 950,000 distinct CDR3 sequences, with roughly 44% occurring only once.

What was sequenced was blood. The V call is TRBV2, the J call TRBJ1-5; maybe TRBD1 (5 bases). This receptor was identified in a woman aged 60-75 years in good health. The CDR3 DNA is TGTGCCAGCTCGTCCGGGGGGACTGATCAGCCCCAGCATTTT. This encodes CASSSGGTDQPQHF.